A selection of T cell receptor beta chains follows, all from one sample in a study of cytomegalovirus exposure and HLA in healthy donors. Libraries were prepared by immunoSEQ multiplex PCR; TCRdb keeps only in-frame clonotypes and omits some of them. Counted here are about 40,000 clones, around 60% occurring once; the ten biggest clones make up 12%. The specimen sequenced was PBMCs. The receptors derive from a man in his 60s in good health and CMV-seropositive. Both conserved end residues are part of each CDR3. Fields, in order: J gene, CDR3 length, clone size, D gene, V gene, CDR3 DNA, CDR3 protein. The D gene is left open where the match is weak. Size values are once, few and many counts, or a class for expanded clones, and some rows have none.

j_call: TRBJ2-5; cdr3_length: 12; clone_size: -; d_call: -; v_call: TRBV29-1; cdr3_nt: TGCAGCGTTGGGACACCCAAAGAGACCCAGTACTTC; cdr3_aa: CSVGTPKETQYF
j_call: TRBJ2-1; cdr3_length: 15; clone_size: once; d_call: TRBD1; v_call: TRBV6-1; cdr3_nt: TGTGCCAGCAGTCGAACCGGGACAGGGGATAATGAGCAGTTCTTC; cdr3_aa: CASSRTGTGDNEQFF
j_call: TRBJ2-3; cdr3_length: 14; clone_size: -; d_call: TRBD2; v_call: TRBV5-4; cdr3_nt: TGTGCCAGCAGCTCTCTAGCGGGCACAGATACGCAGTATTTT; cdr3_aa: CASSSLAGTDTQYF
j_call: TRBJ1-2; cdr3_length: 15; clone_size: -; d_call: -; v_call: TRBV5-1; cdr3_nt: TGCGCCAGCAGCTTGGAACAGGGTGCTAACTATGGCTACACCTTC; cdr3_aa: CASSLEQGANYGYTF
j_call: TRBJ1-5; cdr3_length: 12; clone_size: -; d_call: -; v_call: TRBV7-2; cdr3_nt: TGTGCCAGCAGTACGGGGGGTCAGCCCCAGCATTTT; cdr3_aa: CASSTGGQPQHF
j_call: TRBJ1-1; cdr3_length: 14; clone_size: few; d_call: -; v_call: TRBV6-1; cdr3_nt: TGTGCCAGCAGTGAAGGTCCTCTGAACACTGAAGCTTTCTTT; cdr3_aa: CASSEGPLNTEAFF
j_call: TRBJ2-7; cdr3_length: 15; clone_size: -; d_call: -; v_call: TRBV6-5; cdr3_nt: TGTGCCAGCAGTCGACTGTCTCGCGGGCCGACCGAGCAGTACTTC; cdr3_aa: CASSRLSRGPTEQYF
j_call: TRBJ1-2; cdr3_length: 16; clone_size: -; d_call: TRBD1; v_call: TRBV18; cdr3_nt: TGTGCCAGCTCACGGACAGGGGACGTTGCTAACTATGGCTACACCTTC; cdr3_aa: CASSRTGDVANYGYTF
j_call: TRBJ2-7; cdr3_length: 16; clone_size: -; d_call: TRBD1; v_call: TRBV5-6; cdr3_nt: TGTGCCAGCAGCTTTTTTTTGTGGGACAGGGCCTACGAGCAGTACTTC; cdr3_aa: CASSFFLWDRAYEQYF
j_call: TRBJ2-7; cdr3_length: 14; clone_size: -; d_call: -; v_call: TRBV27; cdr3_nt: TGTGCCAGCAGTTTAGACTCCTACTCCTACGAGCAGTACTTC; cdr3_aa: CASSLDSYSYEQYF
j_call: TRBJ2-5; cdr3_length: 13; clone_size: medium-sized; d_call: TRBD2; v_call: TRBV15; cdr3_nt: TGTGCCACCAGCAGAATAGCGGGGGAGACCCAGTACTTC; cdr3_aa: CATSRIAGETQYF
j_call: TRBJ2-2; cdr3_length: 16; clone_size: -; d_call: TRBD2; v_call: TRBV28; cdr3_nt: TGTGCCAGCAGTTCCCTAGCGGGAGGGTCCATCGGGGAGCTGTTTTTT; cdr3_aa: CASSSLAGGSIGELFF
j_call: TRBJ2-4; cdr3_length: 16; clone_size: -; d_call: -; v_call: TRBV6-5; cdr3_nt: TGTGCCAGCAGTTACGTGTCTAGGGCAGGGAAAAACATTCAGTACTTC; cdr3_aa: CASSYVSRAGKNIQYF
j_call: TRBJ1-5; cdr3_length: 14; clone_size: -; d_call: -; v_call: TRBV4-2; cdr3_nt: TGTGCCAGCAGCCTTCTCGGCGACGGGCAGCCCCAGCATTTT; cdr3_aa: CASSLLGDGQPQHF
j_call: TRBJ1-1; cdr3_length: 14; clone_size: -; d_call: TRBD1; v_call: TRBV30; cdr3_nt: TGTGCCTACAAGACAGGGCGTAGGAACACTGAAGCTTTCTTT; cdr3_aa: CAYKTGRRNTEAFF
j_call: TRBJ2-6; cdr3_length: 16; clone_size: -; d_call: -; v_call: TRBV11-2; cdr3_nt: TGTGCCAGCAGCCCTAGGTTCGGGACTGGGGCCAACGTCCTGACTTTC; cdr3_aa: CASSPRFGTGANVLTF
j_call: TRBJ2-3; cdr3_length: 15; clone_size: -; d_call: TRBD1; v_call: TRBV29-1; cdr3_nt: TGCAGCGTTGATAGACAGGGGCGAAAGACAGATACGCAGTATTTT; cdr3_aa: CSVDRQGRKTDTQYF